This T cell receptor (beta chain) was identified in a study of beta chain features in type 1 diabetes. As for the study in general: Investigators examined nearly 110,000,000 sorted cells across all samples.

The authors reverse transcribed all of the isolated RNA, so sequencing captured expressed TCRB transcripts. Sequencing was performed with immunoSEQ multiplex PCR; in TCRdb, only in-frame clones are kept and a portion is missing. Of 310,000 or so clones in the sample, about a tenth are singletons; the top ten hold 0.9% to 1.1%. This CDR3 region has 17 residues. V was pared by 5 bases and J by 5 bases, with 15 bases of the junction left unmatched. CDR1 is PRHDT, CDR2 FYEKMQ, per germline (reference sequence). Points from the study as a whole: Shortening that was moderate but significant affected the TCRB CDR3s of Type 1 diabetes patients in all four CD4+ subsets.

Details on this clone: Its antigen is unidentified.

Cells sorted by CD45RO/CCR7/CD25/CD127/CD95/CD27 comprised CD4+ naive, central memory, regulatory and stem cell-like memory cells. This sequence was found in a man aged 30 to 39 with type 1 diabetes. The J gene is TRBJ2-5, the V gene TRBV13, with 9 bases fitting TRBD1. The specimen sequenced was central memory CD4+ T cells from blood. CDR3 sequence: CASSPRIGTGRGETQYF. The DNA for the CDR3 is TGTGCCAGCAGCCCCAGAATTGGGACAGGGCGCGGGGAGACCCAGTACTTC. Full variable domain (outside the CDR3, taken from reference TRBV13 and TRBJ2-5): AAGVIQSPRHLIKEKRETATLKCYPIPRHDTVYWYQQGPGQDPQFLISFYEKMQSDKGSIPDRFSAQQFSDYHSELNMSSLELGDSALYFCASSPRIGTGRGETQYFGPGTRLLVL.